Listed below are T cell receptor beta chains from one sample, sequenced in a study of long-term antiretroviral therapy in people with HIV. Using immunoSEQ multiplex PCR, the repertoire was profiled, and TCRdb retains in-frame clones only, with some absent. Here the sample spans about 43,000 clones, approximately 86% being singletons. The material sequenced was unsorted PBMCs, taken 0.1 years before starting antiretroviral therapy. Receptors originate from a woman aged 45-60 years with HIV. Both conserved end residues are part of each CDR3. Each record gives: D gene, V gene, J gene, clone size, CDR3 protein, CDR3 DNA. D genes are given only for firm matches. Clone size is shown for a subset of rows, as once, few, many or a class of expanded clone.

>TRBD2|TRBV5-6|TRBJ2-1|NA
CASSSGGAKIEQFF
TGTGCCAGCAGCTCCGGGGGGGCCAAGATTGAGCAGTTCTTC
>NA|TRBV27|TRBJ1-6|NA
CASSPMNRDLWSPLHF
TGTGCCAGCAGCCCAATGAACCGGGACCTTTGGTCACCCCTCCACTTT
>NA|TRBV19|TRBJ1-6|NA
CASSEGRNSPLHF
TGTGCCAGTAGTGAGGGTCGCAATTCACCCCTCCACTTT
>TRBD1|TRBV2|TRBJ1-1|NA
CASWGFGTGDINTEAFF
TGTGCCAGCTGGGGGTTCGGGACAGGGGATATCAACACTGAAGCTTTCTTT
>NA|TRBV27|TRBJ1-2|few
CASSPHRRYGYTF
TGTGCCAGCAGTCCACACAGGCGCTATGGCTACACCTTC
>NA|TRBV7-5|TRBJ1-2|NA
CARSLATGRFIDGYTF
TGTGCCAGAAGCTTAGCTACGGGACGGTTTATTGATGGCTACACCTTC
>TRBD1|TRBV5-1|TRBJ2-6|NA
CASSFRDRGFGANVLTF
TGCGCCAGCAGCTTCCGAGACAGGGGATTTGGGGCCAACGTCCTGACTTTC
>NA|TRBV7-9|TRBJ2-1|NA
CASSLPSSYNEQFF
TGTGCCAGCAGCTTGCCAAGCTCCTACAATGAGCAGTTCTTC
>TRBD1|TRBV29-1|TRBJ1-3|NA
CSVEVPGGDTIYF
TGCAGCGTTGAAGTCCCAGGGGGGGACACCATATATTTT
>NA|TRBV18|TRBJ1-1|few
CASSPGEQYTEAFF
TGTGCCAGCTCACCAGGGGAACAGTACACTGAAGCTTTCTTT
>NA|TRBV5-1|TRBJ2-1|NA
CASSRTDFSYNEQFF
TGCGCCAGCAGCCGGACAGACTTCTCCTACAATGAGCAGTTCTTC
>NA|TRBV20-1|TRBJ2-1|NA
CSAREENEQFF
TGCAGTGCTAGAGAAGAGAATGAGCAGTTCTTC
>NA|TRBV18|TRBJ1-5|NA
CASSPPDGAGRKPQHF
TGTGCCAGCTCACCCCCGGATGGGGCGGGTCGTAAGCCCCAGCATTTT
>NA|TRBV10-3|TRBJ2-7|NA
CAISDYDTRLPYEQYF
TGTGCCATCAGTGACTATGACACTCGGTTACCCTACGAGCAGTACTTC
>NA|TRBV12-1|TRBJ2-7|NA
CASSPHDLNSYEQYF
TGTGCCAGCAGCCCCCACGATTTAAACTCCTACGAGCAGTACTTC
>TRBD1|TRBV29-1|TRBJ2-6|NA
CSVSGGSSGANVLTF
TGCAGCGTCTCAGGGGGCAGCTCTGGGGCCAACGTCCTGACTTTC
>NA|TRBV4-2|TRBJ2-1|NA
CASSQEVREVRFF
TGTGCCAGCAGCCAAGAAGTGAGGGAGGTTCGGTTCTTC
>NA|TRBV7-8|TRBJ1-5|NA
CASSLVPSSNQPQHF
TGTGCCAGCAGCTTAGTTCCAAGTAGCAATCAGCCCCAGCATTTT
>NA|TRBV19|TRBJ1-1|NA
CASSSMTGGVTEAFF
TGTGCCAGTAGTTCGATGACAGGAGGGGTCACTGAAGCTTTCTTT
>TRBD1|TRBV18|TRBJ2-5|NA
CASSQTGTQETQYF
TGTGCCAGCTCACAGACAGGGACCCAAGAGACCCAGTACTTC
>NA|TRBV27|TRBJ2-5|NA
CASSFQEPGVQETQYF
TGTGCCAGCAGTTTCCAAGAACCGGGAGTCCAAGAGACCCAGTACTTC
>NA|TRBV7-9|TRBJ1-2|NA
CASSFSGHYGYTF
TGTGCCAGCAGCTTTTCGGGGCACTATGGCTACACCTTC
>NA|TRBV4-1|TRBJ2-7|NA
CASSYRTGGVSYEQYF
TGCGCCAGCAGCTACCGGACCGGAGGGGTTTCCTACGAGCAGTACTTC
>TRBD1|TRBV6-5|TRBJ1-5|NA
CASSYGTGPNQPQHF
TGTGCCAGCAGTTATGGGACAGGGCCCAATCAGCCCCAGCATTTT
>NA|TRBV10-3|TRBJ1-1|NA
CAISESIGNTEAFF
TGTGCCATCAGTGAGTCGATCGGGAACACTGAAGCTTTCTTT
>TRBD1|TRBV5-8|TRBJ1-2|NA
CASSQGQGAIYGYTF
TGTGCCAGCAGCCAGGGACAGGGGGCCATCTATGGCTACACCTTC
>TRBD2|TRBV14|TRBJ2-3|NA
CASSLRLAGGLLVDTQYF
TGTGCCAGCAGCCTACGACTAGCGGGGGGGCTCCTCGTCGATACGCAGTATTTT
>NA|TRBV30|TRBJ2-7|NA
CAWSGGAGEQYF
TGTGCCTGGAGTGGGGGGGCGGGCGAGCAGTACTTC